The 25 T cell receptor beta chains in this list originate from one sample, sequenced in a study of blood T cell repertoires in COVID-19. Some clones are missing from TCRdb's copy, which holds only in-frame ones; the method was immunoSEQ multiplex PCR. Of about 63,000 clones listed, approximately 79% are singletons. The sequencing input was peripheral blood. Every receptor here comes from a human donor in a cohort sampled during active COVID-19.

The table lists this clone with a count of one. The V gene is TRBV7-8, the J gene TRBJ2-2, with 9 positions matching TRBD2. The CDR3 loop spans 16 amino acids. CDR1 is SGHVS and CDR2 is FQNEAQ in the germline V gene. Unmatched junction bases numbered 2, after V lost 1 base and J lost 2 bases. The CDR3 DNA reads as TGTGCCAGCAGCTTAGGACTAGCGGATAACACCGGGGAGCTGTTTTTT. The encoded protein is CASSLGLADNTGELFF. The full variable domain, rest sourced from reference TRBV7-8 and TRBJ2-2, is GAGVSQSPRYKVAKRGQDVALRCDPISGHVSLFWYQQALGQGPEFLTYFQNEAQLDKSGLPSDRFFAERPEGSVSTLKIQRTQQEDSAVYLCASSLGLADNTGELFFGEGSRLTVL.

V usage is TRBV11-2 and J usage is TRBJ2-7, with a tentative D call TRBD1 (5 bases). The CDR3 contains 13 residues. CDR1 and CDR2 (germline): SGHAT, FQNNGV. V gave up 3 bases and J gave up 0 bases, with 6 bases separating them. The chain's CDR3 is CASSLTDSYEQYF. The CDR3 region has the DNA TGTGCCAGCAGCTTGACAGACTCCTACGAGCAGTACTTC.

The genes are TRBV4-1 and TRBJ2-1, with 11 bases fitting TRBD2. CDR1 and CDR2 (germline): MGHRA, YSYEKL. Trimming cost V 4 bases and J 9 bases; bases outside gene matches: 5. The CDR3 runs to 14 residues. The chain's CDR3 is CASSPGTSGPEQFF. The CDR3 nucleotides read TGCGCCAGCAGCCCCGGGACTAGCGGACCTGAGCAGTTCTTC.

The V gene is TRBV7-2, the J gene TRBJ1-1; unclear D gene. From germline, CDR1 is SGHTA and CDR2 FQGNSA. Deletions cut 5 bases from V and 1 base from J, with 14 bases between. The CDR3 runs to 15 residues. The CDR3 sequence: CASSPSGRENTEAFF. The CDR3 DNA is TGTGCCAGCAGCCCGAGCGGGAGGGAGAACACTGAAGCTTTCTTT.

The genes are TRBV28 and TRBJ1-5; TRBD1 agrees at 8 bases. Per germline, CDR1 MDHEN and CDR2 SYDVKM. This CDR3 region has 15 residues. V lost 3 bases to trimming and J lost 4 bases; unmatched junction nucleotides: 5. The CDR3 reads CASSLPGGLNQPQHF. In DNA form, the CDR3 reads TGTGCCAGCAGTTTGCCAGGGGGCCTGAATCAGCCCCAGCATTTT.

Here the CDR3 reads CASSRRRQTDTQYF. The CDR3 bases are TGTGCCAGCAGTCGAAGGAGACAGACAGATACGCAGTATTTT. V usage is TRBV28 and J usage is TRBJ2-3; TRBD1 is a possible D gene (5 bases). The V end was cut by 5 bases, the J end by 3 bases, with 12 bases between. The length of the CDR3 is 14 residues. CDR1 and CDR2 (germline): MDHEN, SYDVKM.

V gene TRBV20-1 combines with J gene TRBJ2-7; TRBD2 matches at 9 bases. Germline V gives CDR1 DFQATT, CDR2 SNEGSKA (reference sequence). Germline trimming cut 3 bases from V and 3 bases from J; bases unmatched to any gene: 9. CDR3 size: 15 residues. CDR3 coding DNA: TGCAGTGCTAGTATGCGGGAGGGCATCAACTACGAGCAGTACTTC. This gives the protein CSASMREGINYEQYF.

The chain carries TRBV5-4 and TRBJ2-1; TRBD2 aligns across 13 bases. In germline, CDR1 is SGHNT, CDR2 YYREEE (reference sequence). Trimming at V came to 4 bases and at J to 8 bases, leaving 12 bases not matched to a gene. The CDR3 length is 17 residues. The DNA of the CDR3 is TGTGCCAGCAGCATGGTGGGACTAGCGGGATCTGGGTATGAGCAGTTCTTC. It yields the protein CASSMVGLAGSGYEQFF.

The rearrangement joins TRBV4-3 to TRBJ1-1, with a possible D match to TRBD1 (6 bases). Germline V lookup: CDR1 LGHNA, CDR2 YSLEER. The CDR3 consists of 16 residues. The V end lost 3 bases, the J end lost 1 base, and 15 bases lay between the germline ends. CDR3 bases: TGCGCCAGCAGCCATACATCGACAGGAACGAACACTGAAGCTTTCTTT. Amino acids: CASSHTSTGTNTEAFF.

CDR3 in DNA: TGTGCCATCAGTGGAGACAGGGACAATGAGCAGTTCTTC. Translated: CAISGDRDNEQFF. This sequence joins TRBV10-3 and TRBJ2-1, with 7 bases that match TRBD1. This CDR3 has 13 amino acids. Germline V gives CDR1 ENHRY, CDR2 SYGVKD. Trimming cost V 4 bases and J 5 bases; bases outside gene matches: 2.

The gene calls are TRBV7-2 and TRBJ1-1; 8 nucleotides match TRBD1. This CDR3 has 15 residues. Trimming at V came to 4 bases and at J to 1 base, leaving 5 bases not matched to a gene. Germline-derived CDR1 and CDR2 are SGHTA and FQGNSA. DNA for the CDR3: TGTGCCAGCAGCTCCCAGGGACAGGCGAACACTGAAGCTTTCTTT. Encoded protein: CASSSQGQANTEAFF.

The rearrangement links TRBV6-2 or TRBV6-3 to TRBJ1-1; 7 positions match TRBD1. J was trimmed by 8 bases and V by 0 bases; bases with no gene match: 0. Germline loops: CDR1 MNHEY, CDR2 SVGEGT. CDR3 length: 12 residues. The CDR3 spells CASSYSGQEAFF. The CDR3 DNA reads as TGTGCCAGCAGTTACTCGGGACAGGAAGCTTTCTTT.

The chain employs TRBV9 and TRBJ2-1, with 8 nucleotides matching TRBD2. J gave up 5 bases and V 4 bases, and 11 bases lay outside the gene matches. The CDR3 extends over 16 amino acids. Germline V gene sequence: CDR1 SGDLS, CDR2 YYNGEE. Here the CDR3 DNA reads TGTGCCAGCAGCTTCCCGGGGGGGACACCTGACAATGAGCAGTTCTTC. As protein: CASSFPGGTPDNEQFF.

The CDR3 loop reads CASSPGGSGGALSEQYF. The CDR3 DNA sequence: TGTGCCAGCTCACCAGGAGGCAGCGGGGGGGCCTTAAGCGAGCAGTACTTC. The J gene is TRBJ2-7, the V gene TRBV18; 10 positions match TRBD2. The germline CDR1 and CDR2 sequences are KGHSH and LQKENI. The trim removed 2 bases at V and 6 bases at J, leaving 13 bases unmatched. The CDR3 is 17 residues long.

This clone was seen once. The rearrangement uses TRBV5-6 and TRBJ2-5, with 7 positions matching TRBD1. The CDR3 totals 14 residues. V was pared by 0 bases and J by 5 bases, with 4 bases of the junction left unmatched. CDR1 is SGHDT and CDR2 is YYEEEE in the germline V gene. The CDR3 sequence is CASSLGQGLETQYF. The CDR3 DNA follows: TGTGCCAGCAGCTTGGGACAGGGTTTGGAGACCCAGTACTTC.

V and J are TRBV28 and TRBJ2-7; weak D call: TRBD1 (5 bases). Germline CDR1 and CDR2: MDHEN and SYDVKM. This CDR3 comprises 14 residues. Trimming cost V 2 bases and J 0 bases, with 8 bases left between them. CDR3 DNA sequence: TGTGCCAGCAGTTTAAGAGACAGCTCCTACGAGCAGTACTTC. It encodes CASSLRDSSYEQYF.

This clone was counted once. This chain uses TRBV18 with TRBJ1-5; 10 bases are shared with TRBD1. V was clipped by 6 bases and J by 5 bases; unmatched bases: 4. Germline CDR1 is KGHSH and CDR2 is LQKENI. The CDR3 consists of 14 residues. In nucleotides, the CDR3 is TGTGCCAGCTCGCGGACAGGGGGTGATCAGCCCCAGCATTTT. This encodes CASSRTGGDQPQHF.

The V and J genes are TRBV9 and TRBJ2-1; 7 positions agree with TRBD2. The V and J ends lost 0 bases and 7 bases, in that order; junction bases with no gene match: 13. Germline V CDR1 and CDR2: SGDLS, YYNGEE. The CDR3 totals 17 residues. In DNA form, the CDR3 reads TGTGCCAGCAGCGTAGGTAGCGGGTCTCCCGAGAATAATGAGCAGTTCTTC. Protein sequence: CASSVGSGSPENNEQFF.

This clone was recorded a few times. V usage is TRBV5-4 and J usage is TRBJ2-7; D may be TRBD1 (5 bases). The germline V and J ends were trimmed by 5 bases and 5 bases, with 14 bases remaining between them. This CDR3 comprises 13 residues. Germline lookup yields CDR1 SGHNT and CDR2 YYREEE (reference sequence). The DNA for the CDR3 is TGTGCCAGCAGATTCTCAGGGAACCACGAGCAGTACTTC. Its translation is CASRFSGNHEQYF.

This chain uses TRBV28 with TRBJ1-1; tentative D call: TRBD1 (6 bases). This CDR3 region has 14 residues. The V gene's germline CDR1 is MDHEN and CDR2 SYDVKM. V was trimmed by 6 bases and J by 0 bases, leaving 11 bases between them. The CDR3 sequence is CASRRQAVNTEAFF. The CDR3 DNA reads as TGTGCCAGCAGAAGACAGGCGGTGAACACTGAAGCTTTCTTT.

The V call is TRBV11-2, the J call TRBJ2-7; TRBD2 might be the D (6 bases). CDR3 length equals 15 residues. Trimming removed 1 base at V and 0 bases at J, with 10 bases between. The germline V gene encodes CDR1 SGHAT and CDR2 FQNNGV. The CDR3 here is CASSLGGIASYEQYF. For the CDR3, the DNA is TGTGCCAGCAGCTTAGGCGGGATCGCCTCCTACGAGCAGTACTTC.

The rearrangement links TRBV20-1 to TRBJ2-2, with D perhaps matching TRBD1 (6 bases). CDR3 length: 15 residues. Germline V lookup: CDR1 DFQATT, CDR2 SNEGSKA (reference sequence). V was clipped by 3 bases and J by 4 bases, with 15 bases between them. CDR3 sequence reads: CSASRTADGTGELFF. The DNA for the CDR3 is TGCAGTGCTAGTAGGACAGCGGACGGCACCGGGGAGCTGTTTTTT.

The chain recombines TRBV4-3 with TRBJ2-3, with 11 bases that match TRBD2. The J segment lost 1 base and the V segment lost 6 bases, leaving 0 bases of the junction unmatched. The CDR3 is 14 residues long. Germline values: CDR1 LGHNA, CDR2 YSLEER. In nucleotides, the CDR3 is TGCGCCAGCAGACTAGCGGGGGGCACAGATACGCAGTATTTT. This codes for CASRLAGGTDTQYF.

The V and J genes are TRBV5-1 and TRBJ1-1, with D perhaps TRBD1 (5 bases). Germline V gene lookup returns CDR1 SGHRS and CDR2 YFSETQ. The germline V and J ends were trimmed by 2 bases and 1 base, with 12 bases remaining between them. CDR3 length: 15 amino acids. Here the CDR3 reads CASSLQDQTNTEAFF. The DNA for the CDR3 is TGCGCCAGCAGCTTACAGGATCAGACGAACACTGAAGCTTTCTTT.

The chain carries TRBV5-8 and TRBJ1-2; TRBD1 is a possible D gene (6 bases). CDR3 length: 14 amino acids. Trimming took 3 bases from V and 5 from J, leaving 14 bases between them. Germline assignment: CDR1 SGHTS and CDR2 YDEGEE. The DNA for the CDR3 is TGTGCCAGCAGCTCTATCGGGACAACTTATGGCTACACCTTC. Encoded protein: CASSSIGTTYGYTF.